The 20 T cell receptor beta chains in this list originate from one sample, sequenced in a study of shared clonotypes between healthy human individuals. The method was immunoSEQ multiplex PCR; TCRdb's version includes in-frame clones alone and lacks a portion of them. The sample lists 2 million to 2.5 million clones; around 95% were seen once. Material for sequencing was naive CD4+ T cells sorted from blood. Subset given: CD45RA+ positively selected. The source is a man aged 18-30 years in good health.

The V call is TRBV21-1, the J call TRBJ2-7; TRBD1, the table's D call, was not compared with the DNA. TRBV21-1 is a known pseudogene. The length of the CDR3 is 17 residues. In nucleotides, the CDR3 is TGTGCCAGCAGCAGAAATAGGGGACAGGGTCCCTCCTACGAGCAGTACTTC. Encoded protein: CASSRNRGQGPSYEQYF.

The chain carries TRBV27 and TRBJ1-3; no reliable D call. Per the germline V gene, CDR1 is MNHEY and CDR2 is SMNVEV (reference sequence). This CDR3 is 13 amino acids long. V was trimmed by 9 bases and J by 4 bases, leaving 13 bases between them. CDR3 protein: CARRTGEGNTIYF. The CDR3 region has the DNA TGTGCCAGGCGAACCGGGGAGGGAAACACCATATATTTT.

The chain joins TRBV7-9 to TRBJ2-3, with TRBD2 matching over 11 bases. This CDR3 has 18 amino acids. The germline gives CDR1 SEHNR, CDR2 FQNEAQ (reference sequence). The V and J ends lost 1 base and 4 bases, in that order; junction bases with no gene match: 10. The CDR3 loop is CASSLVVSSGRASDTQYF. Written as DNA, the CDR3 is TGTGCCAGCAGCTTAGTCGTTAGTAGCGGGAGGGCCTCAGATACGCAGTATTTT.

The chain carries TRBV9 and TRBJ1-1; no reliable D call. CDR3 length: 14 residues. V was trimmed by 0 bases and J by 4 bases, leaving 10 bases between them. CDR1 SGDLS and CDR2 YYNGEE come from the germline V gene. The DNA for the CDR3 is TGTGCCAGCAGCGTAGTCTCGGGGTCCACTGAAGCTTTCTTT. Translated: CASSVVSGSTEAFF.

The chain carries TRBV7-2 and TRBJ2-3, with D possibly being TRBD1 or TRBD2 (5 bases each). V shed 1 base and J shed 5 bases, with 16 bases lying between them. Germline V gives CDR1 SGHTA, CDR2 FQGNSA. The CDR3 is made up of 16 amino acids. The CDR3 is CASSLEDGAGGDTQYF. The CDR3 nucleotides read TGTGCCAGCAGCTTAGAGGACGGGGCTGGGGGAGATACGCAGTATTTT.

The J gene is TRBJ2-2, the V gene TRBV5-1; D is unresolved. Trimming left V 1 base short and J 2 bases short, with 6 bases between. This CDR3 comprises 14 residues. Germline assignment: CDR1 SGHRS and CDR2 YFSETQ. The CDR3 nucleotides read TGCGCCAGCAGCTTGAACGTTAACACCGGGGAGCTGTTTTTT. It specifies CASSLNVNTGELFF. Using reference TRBV5-1 and TRBJ2-2 for the parts outside the CDR3, the full variable domain is KAGVTQTPRYLIKTRGQQVTLSCSPISGHRSVSWYQQTPGQGLQFLFEYFSETQRNKGNFPGRFSGRQFSNSRSEMNVSTLELGDSALYLCASSLNVNTGELFFGEGSRLTVL.

J is TRBJ2-3 and V is TRBV5-1; 12 bases are a match to TRBD2. The CDR3 contains 13 residues. V lost 7 bases, J lost 4 bases, and 1 base stayed unmatched. Germline V CDR1 and CDR2: SGHRS, YFSETQ. The CDR3 DNA reads as TGCGCCAGCCGGACTAGCGGGGCAGATACGCAGTATTTT. Protein product: CASRTSGADTQYF. The full variable domain, with the rest looked up from reference TRBV5-1 and TRBJ2-3, is KAGVTQTPRYLIKTRGQQVTLSCSPISGHRSVSWYQQTPGQGLQFLFEYFSETQRNKGNFPGRFSGRQFSNSRSEMNVSTLELGDSALYLCASRTSGADTQYFGPGTRLTVL.

This clone was seen once. This chain joins TRBV30 and TRBJ2-7; 10 nucleotides align to TRBD1. After removal of 5 bases from V and 2 bases from J, the junction contained 3 bases not matched to a gene. This CDR3 is built from 13 residues. The germline V gene has CDR1 GTSNPN and CDR2 SVGIG (reference sequence). The CDR3 reads CAWAGTGAYEQYF. The CDR3 bases are TGTGCCTGGGCCGGGACAGGGGCCTACGAGCAGTACTTC.

This chain joins TRBV10-3 and TRBJ2-7; D remains unclear. CDR1 and CDR2 (germline): ENHRY, SYGVKD. V lost 7 bases, J lost 5 bases, and 9 bases lay in between. The CDR3 extends over 11 amino acids. This chain's CDR3 is CAITEGHEQYF. The CDR3 nucleotides read TGTGCCATCACCGAAGGGCACGAGCAGTACTTC.

The V call is TRBV7-8, the J call TRBJ2-7, with D possibly called TRBD1 or TRBD2 (6 bases each). Germline loops: CDR1 SGHVS, CDR2 FQNEAQ. Trimming took off 2 bases at V and 4 bases at J, with 12 bases between the two ends. The CDR3 covers 14 residues. The CDR3 DNA is TGTGCCAGCAGCTTATTGAGGGGGGTTTACGAGCAGTACTTC. Translation: CASSLLRGVYEQYF.

This chain joins TRBV19 and TRBJ2-3; unclear D gene. V was shortened by 5 bases and J by 3 bases, with 6 bases between the two germline ends. Germline lookup yields CDR1 LNHDA and CDR2 SQIVND (reference sequence). This CDR3 is 12 amino acids long. The CDR3 DNA sequence: TGTGCCAGTAGTGGAAAGACAGATACGCAGTATTTT. This sequence encodes CASSGKTDTQYF.

This chain uses TRBV5-1 with TRBJ2-3; D is possibly TRBD1 or TRBD2 (7 bases each). Trimming took off 4 bases at V and 5 bases at J, with 17 bases between the two ends. The CDR3 runs 15 residues. Germline V gives CDR1 SGHRS, CDR2 YFSETQ. The CDR3 here is CASSGGDSAIDTQYF. The CDR3 nucleotides read TGCGCCAGCAGCGGGGGGGACAGCGCTATAGATACGCAGTATTTT.

With regard to this clone: Other DNA sequences in the sample encode the same CDR3. The chain links TRBV5-1 to TRBJ2-7, with 8 bases fitting TRBD2. The CDR3 is 14 residues long. V trimming: 4 bases; J trimming: 0 bases; junction bases outside the gene matches: 3. Germline CDR1 SGHRS, CDR2 YFSETQ. The CDR3 DNA sequence: TGCGCCAGCAGCGTTAGCGGGGCCTCCTACGAGCAGTACTTC. Amino acid sequence: CASSVSGASYEQYF.

CDR3 bases: TGTGCCAGCTCACCTAGGACCGATTTCTACGAGCAGTACTTC. This translates into CASSPRTDFYEQYF. This chain connects TRBV18 to TRBJ2-7; D unclear. V dropped 3 bases and J dropped 3 bases, with 12 bases sitting between them. The V gene's germline CDR1 is KGHSH and CDR2 LQKENI. CDR3 size: 14 residues.

V usage is TRBV5-4 and J usage is TRBJ2-3, with D maybe TRBD1 (5 bases). CDR3 length: 12 residues. The V gene's germline CDR1 is SGHNT and CDR2 YYREEE (reference sequence). V was shortened by 5 bases and J by 8 bases, with 12 bases between the two germline ends. The CDR3 here is CASRDTAGTQYF. CDR3 DNA: TGTGCCAGCAGGGACACCGCCGGTACGCAGTATTTT.

The J gene is TRBJ1-3, the V gene TRBV11-2; possibly TRBD1 for D (5 bases). Germline V gene sequence: CDR1 SGHAT, CDR2 FQNNGV. CDR3 length: 15 residues. Trimming left V 5 bases short and J 2 bases short, with 13 bases between. Written as DNA, the CDR3 is TGTGCCAGCAGCCCTTGGACACTGACTGGAAACACCATATATTTT. Its translation: CASSPWTLTGNTIYF.

V and J are TRBV2 and TRBJ2-3, with 7 bases identical to TRBD2. This CDR3 spans 12 amino acids. Germline CDR1 SNHLY, CDR2 FYNNEI. V shed 6 bases and J 5 bases; nucleotides not matched to a gene: 2. The CDR3, as DNA: TGTGCCAGCAGCGGGACTATAGATACGCAGTATTTT. Protein product: CASSGTIDTQYF.

In the case of this clone: The sample has other DNA sequences that encode this CDR3 too. The chain joins TRBV5-1 to TRBJ1-1, with 7 bases that match TRBD1. The germline V gene has CDR1 SGHRS and CDR2 YFSETQ. Trimming at V came to 0 bases and at J to 4 bases, leaving 3 bases not matched to a gene. The CDR3 covers 14 residues. CDR3 coding DNA: TGCGCCAGCAGCTTGGTGCAGGGGGGCACTGAAGCTTTCTTT. It codes for CASSLVQGGTEAFF. Based on the CDR3 plus reference TRBV5-1 and TRBJ1-1, the full variable domain is KAGVTQTPRYLIKTRGQQVTLSCSPISGHRSVSWYQQTPGQGLQFLFEYFSETQRNKGNFPGRFSGRQFSNSRSEMNVSTLELGDSALYLCASSLVQGGTEAFFGQGTRLTVV.

CDR3 DNA sequence: TGCGCCAGCAGCTTCTTGGCGGGAGATAATGAGCAGTTCTTC. This gives the protein CASSFLAGDNEQFF. The V call is TRBV5-1, the J call TRBJ2-1; 7 bases line up with TRBD2. Germline V CDR1 and CDR2: SGHRS, YFSETQ. V gave up 2 bases and J gave up 7 bases; unmatched junction bases: 6. There are 14 residues in the CDR3.

This clone was seen once. The chain uses TRBV9 and TRBJ2-3; 14 positions agree with TRBD2. After removal of 4 bases from V and 3 bases from J, the junction contained 13 bases not matched to a gene. There are 19 residues in the CDR3. Germline V CDR1 and CDR2: SGDLS, YYNGEE. The CDR3 loop is CASSRSLWGLAGDTDTQYF. As DNA, the CDR3 is TGTGCCAGCAGCCGTAGCCTTTGGGGACTAGCGGGAGATACAGATACGCAGTATTTT.